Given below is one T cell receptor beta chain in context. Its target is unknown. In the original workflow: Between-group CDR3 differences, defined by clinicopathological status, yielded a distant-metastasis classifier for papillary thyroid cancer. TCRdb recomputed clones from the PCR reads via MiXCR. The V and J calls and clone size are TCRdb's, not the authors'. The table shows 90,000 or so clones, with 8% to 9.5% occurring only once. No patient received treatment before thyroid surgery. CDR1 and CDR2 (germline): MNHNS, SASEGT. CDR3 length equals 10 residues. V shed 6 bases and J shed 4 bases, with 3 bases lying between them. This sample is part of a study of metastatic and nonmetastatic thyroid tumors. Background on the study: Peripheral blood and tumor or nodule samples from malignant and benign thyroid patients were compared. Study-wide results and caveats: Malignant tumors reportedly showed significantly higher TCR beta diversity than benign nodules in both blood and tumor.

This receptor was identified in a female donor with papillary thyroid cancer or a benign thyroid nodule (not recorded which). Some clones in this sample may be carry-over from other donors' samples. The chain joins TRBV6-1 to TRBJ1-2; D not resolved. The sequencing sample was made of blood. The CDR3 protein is CASSLYGYTF. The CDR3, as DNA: TGTGCCAGCAGCCTCTATGGCTACACCTTC.